The rows below give T cell receptor beta chains drawn from one sample of a study of cytomegalovirus exposure and HLA in healthy donors. TCRdb's copy holds only in-frame clones and misses some; the assay was immunoSEQ multiplex PCR. The table lists 80,000 to 95,000 clones, around 78% of them singletons. The specimen was PBMCs. The receptors derive from a man aged 18 to 30 in good health and CMV-seropositive. Both conserved end residues are trimmed from each CDR3. Fields, in order: V gene, J gene, CDR3 protein.

>TRBV11-1|TRBJ2-7
ASSFGTGGMSY
>TRBV27|TRBJ2-7
ASSLYGSSYEQY
>TRBV28|TRBJ1-5
ASSLHLRGQPQH
>TRBV7-3|TRBJ1-1
ASSPGHLMNTEAF
>TRBV29-1|TRBJ1-1
SVEDVGWRAF
>TRBV4-1|TRBJ1-5
ASSQDPPGDSNQPQH
>TRBV29-1|TRBJ2-1
SVEETARVRGGI
>TRBV6-1|TRBJ1-2
ASLRAGLSYGYT
>TRBV10-3|TRBJ1-3
AIRSTGSSGNTIY
>TRBV6-1|TRBJ1-1
ASKYRESNTEAF
>TRBV4-1|TRBJ1-2
ASSQDRRGSGYT
>TRBV6-1|TRBJ2-1
ASEAGTMDEQF
>TRBV6-8|TRBJ1-4
ASSYSAPRNGKLF
>TRBV5-1|TRBJ2-2
ASSFDPRGSTGELF
>TRBV4-2|TRBJ2-3
ASSLRTRTSTDTQY
>TRBV10-3|TRBJ2-1
AINRVWAGGNLRNEQF
>TRBV10-2|TRBJ2-7
ASRPGQGDTPTYEQY
>TRBV6-5|TRBJ2-7
ASSRRQAYEQY
>TRBV29-1|TRBJ1-2
SVEDQGDLTGGGGYT
>TRBV5-6|TRBJ2-5
ASSWGQPQETQY
>TRBV6-1|TRBJ1-5
ASSAVLGSQPQH
>TRBV7-8|TRBJ2-7
ASSLTTGGSYEQY
>TRBV1|TRBJ2-7
TDPPRGSTYEQY
>TRBV18|TRBJ2-6
ASSSRAGQGALTGANVLT
>TRBV10-3|TRBJ2-3
AISDLVRTGRPVSTDTQY
>TRBV7-2|TRBJ1-2
ASSLTGYIYGYT
>TRBV2|TRBJ1-5
ASSGDRDQPQH
>TRBV28|TRBJ1-5
ASSLVQGQPQH
>TRBV15|TRBJ2-7
ATSTRGGMDEQY
>TRBV10-3|TRBJ2-5
AIRSVIGWDRETQY
>TRBV14|TRBJ2-1
ASSPLKLAGGPYNEQF
>TRBV5-1|TRBJ2-7
ASSPVAVPYEQY
>TRBV7-2|TRBJ2-5
ASSLSFAGGQETQY
>TRBV25-1|TRBJ1-2
ASSGGSHYGYT
>TRBV11-2|TRBJ2-7
ASSLGQGTYEQY
>TRBV7-8|TRBJ1-5
ASTHRRARINQPQH
>TRBV10-2|TRBJ2-1
ASSGAQLAGGNEQF
>TRBV4-1|TRBJ1-1
ASSQRPGQNTEAF
>TRBV7-8|TRBJ1-4
ASTKRGQGVGELF
>TRBV2|TRBJ1-2
ASSDVGSYGYT
>TRBV4-1|TRBJ2-2
ASSPRGDLNTGELF
>TRBV7-8|TRBJ2-1
ASSITSWAYNEQF
>TRBV5-1|TRBJ1-2
ASSLVQGAGGYT
>TRBV2|TRBJ2-1
ASSLAGSSYNEQF
>TRBV15|TRBJ1-2
ATSNPQGGDYGYT
>TRBV7-2|TRBJ1-1
ASSYIAGGDTEAF
>TRBV5-4|TRBJ2-1
ASSLGGFTSMNEQF
>TRBV5-1|TRBJ2-7
ASSLVRSYEQY
>TRBV4-1|TRBJ2-2
ASSQTGVFGELF
>TRBV7-3|TRBJ2-3
ASSPQGVGDTQY
>TRBV9|TRBJ2-3
ASSVEGRGTDTQY
>TRBV7-9|TRBJ1-2
ASSLGTGMGDNYGYT
>TRBV7-2|TRBJ2-7
ASSSGLASSD
>TRBV28|TRBJ2-7
ASRVGTSVNYEQY
>TRBV6-5|TRBJ1-1
ASSYSLREGGMSF